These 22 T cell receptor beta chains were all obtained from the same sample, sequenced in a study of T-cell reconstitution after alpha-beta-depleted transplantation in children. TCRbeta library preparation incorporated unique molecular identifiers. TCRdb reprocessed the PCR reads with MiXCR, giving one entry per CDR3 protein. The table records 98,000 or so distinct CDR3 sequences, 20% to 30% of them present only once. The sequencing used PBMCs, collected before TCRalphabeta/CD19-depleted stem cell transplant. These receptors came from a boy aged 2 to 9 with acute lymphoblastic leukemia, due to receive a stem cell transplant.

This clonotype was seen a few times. CDR3 in amino acids: CSVGYSGETQYF. CDR3 in DNA: TGCAGCGTTGGGTATAGCGGTGAGACCCAGTACTTC. The V call is TRBV29-1, the J call TRBJ2-5, with a tentative D call TRBD2 (6 bases). Trimming left V 4 bases short and J 5 bases short, with 11 bases between. Germline-derived CDR1 and CDR2 are SQVTM and ANQGSEA. The CDR3 covers 12 residues.

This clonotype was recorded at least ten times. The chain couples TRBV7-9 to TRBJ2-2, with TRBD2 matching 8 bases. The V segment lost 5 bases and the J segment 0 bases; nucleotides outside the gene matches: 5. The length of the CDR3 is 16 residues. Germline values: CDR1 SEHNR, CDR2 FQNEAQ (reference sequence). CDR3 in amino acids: CASSVRRGANTGELFF. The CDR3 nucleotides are TGTGCCAGCAGCGTGAGGCGGGGGGCGAACACCGGGGAGCTGTTTTTT.

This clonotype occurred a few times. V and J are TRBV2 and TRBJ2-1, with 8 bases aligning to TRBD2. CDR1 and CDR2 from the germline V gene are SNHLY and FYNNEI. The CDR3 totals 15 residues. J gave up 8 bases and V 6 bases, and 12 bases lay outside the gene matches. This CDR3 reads CASSPGLAGIDEQFF. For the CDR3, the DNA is TGTGCCAGCAGCCCCGGACTAGCAGGGATCGATGAGCAGTTCTTC.

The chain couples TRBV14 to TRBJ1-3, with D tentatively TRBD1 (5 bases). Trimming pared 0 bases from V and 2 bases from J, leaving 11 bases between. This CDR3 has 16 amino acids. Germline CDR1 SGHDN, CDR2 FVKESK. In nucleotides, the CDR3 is TGTGCCAGCAGCCAAGATCTGACAGTGCCTGGAAACACCATATATTTT. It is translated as CASSQDLTVPGNTIYF. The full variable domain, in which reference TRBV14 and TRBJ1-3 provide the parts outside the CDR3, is EAGVTQFPSHSVIEKGQTVTLRCDPISGHDNLYWYRRVMGKEIKFLLHFVKESKQDESGMPNNRFLAERTGGTYSTLKVQPAELEDSGVYFCASSQDLTVPGNTIYFGEGSWLTVV.

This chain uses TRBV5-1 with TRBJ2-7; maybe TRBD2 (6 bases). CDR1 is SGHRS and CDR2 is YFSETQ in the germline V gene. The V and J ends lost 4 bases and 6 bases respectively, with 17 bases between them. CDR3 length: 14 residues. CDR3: CASSQQGGAPEQYF. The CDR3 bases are TGCGCCAGCAGCCAGCAAGGAGGGGCCCCCGAGCAGTACTTC.

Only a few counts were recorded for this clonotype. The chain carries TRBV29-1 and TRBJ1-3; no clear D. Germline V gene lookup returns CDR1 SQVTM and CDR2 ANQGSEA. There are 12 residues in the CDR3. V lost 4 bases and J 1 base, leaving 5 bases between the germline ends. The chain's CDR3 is CSVGTSGNTIYF. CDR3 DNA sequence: TGCAGCGTTGGGACTTCTGGAAACACCATATATTTT.

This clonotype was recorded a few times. The CDR3 DNA follows: TGTGCCAGCAGCGCCGGACAGGGCTTACCAACCGGGGAGCTGTTTTTT. The encoded protein is CASSAGQGLPTGELFF. The V gene is TRBV9, the J gene TRBJ2-2; 8 bases agree with TRBD1. Germline V CDR1 and CDR2: SGDLS, YYNGEE. This CDR3 contains 16 residues. V gave up 3 bases and J gave up 5 bases; unmatched junction bases: 9.

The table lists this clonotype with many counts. Written as DNA, the CDR3 is TGCAGCGTTGAATTCCGCCTGACTGAAGCTTTCTTT. It is translated as CSVEFRLTEAFF. The chain joins TRBV29-1 to TRBJ1-1; D is undetermined. Germline V gives CDR1 SQVTM, CDR2 ANQGSEA. The CDR3 has 12 amino acids. The germline V and J ends were trimmed by 2 bases and 5 bases, with 9 bases remaining between them.

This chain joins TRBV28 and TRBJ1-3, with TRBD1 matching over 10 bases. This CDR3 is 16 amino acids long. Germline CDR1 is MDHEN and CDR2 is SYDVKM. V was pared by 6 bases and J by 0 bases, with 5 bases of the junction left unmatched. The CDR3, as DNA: TGTGCCAGCAGACGACAGGGGGCAGGCTCTGGAAACACCATATATTTT. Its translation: CASRRQGAGSGNTIYF.

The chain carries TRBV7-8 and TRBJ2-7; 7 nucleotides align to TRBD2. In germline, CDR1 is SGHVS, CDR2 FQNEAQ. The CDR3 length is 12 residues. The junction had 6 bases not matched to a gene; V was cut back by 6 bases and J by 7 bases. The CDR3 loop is CASSIAAGEQYF. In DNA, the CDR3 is TGTGCCAGCAGTATCGCAGCGGGGGAGCAGTACTTC.

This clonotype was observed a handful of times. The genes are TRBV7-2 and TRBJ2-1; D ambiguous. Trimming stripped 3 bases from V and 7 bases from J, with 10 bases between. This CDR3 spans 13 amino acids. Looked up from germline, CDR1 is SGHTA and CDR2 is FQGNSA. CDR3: CASSFYGQNEQFF. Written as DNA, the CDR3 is TGTGCCAGCAGCTTCTACGGTCAGAATGAGCAGTTCTTC.

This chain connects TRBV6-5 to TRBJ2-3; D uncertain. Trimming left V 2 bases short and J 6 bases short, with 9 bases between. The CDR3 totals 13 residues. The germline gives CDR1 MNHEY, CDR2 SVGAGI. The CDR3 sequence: CASSYRTDDTQYF. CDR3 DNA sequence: TGTGCCAGCAGTTACCGCACGGACGATACGCAGTATTTT.

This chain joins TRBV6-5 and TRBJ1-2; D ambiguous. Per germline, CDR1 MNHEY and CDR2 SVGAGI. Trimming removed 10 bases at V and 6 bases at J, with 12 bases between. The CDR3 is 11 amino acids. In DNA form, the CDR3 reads TGTGCCACTTCGCGGGAGGATGGCTACACCTTC. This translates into CATSREDGYTF.

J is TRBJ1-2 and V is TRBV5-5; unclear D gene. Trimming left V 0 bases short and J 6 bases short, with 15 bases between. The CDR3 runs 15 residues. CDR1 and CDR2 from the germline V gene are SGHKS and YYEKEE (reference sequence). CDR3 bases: TGTGCCAGCAGCTTGGAGGCTGGCAGGAGCCATGGCTACACCTTC. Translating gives CASSLEAGRSHGYTF. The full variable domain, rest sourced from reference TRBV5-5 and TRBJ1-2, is DAGVTQSPTHLIKTRGQQVTLRCSPISGHKSVSWYQQVLGQGPQFIFQYYEKEERGRGNFPDRFSARQFPNYSSELNVNALLLGDSALYLCASSLEAGRSHGYTFGSGTRLTVV.

The CDR3 DNA reads as TGTGCCAGCGGGAGATTCGACAATGAGCAGTTCTTC. Its protein is CASGRFDNEQFF. This chain uses TRBV2 with TRBJ2-1; TRBD2 is a possible D gene (5 bases). Trimming took 8 bases from V and 5 from J, leaving 10 bases between them. The length of the CDR3 is 12 residues. Germline assignment: CDR1 SNHLY and CDR2 FYNNEI.

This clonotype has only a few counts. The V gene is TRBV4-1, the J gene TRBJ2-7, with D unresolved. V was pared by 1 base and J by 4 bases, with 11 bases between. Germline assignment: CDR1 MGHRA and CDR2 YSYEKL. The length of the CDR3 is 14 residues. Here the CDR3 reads CASSQGPNGYEQYF. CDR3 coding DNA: TGCGCCAGCAGCCAAGGGCCGAATGGGTACGAGCAGTACTTC.

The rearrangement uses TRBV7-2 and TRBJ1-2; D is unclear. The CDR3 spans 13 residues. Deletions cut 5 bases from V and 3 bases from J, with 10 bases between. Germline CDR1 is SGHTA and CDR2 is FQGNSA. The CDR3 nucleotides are TGTGCCAGCAGCCCCCGACCCGACTATGGCTACACCTTC. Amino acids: CASSPRPDYGYTF.

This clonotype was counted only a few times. In DNA, the CDR3 is TGTGCCAGCAGCCAAGGGACAGGGTTCAATCAGCCCCAGCATTTT. Protein sequence: CASSQGTGFNQPQHF. The chain employs TRBV3-1 and TRBJ1-5, with 8 bases aligning to TRBD1. The germline V gene encodes CDR1 LGHDT and CDR2 YNNKEL (reference sequence). Trimming cost V 1 base and J 3 bases; bases outside gene matches: 2. This CDR3 has 15 residues. The whole variable domain, remainder taken from reference TRBV3-1 and TRBJ1-5, is DTAVSQTPKYLVTQMGNDKSIKCEQNLGHDTMYWYKQDSKKFLKIMFSYNNKELIINETVPNRFSPKSPDKAHLNLHINSLELGDSAVYFCASSQGTGFNQPQHFGDGTRLSIL.

CDR3 sequence (DNA): TGTGCCAGCAGTTTATCTAGCCTAAGCTCCTACGAGCAGTACTTC. It encodes CASSLSSLSSYEQYF. V is TRBV27 and J is TRBJ2-7; D gene uncertain. Germline V gene lookup returns CDR1 MNHEY and CDR2 SMNVEV (reference sequence). CDR3 length equals 15 residues. V lost 0 bases and J 0 bases, leaving 9 bases between the germline ends.

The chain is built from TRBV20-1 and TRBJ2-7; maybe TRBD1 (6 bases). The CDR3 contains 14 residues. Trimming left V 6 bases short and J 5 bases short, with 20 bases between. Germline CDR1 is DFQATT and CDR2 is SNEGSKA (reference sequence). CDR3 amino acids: CSAKRQVGRHEQYF. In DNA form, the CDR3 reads TGCAGTGCAAAACGACAGGTGGGTCGCCACGAGCAGTACTTC.

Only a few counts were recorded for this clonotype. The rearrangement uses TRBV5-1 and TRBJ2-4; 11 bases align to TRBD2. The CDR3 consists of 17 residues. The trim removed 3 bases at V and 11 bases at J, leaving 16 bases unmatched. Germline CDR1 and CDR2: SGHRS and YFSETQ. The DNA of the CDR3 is TGCGCCAGCAGCTCCCTAACCGGGACTAGCGGAGGGAGGGTTCAGTACTTC. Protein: CASSSLTGTSGGRVQYF.

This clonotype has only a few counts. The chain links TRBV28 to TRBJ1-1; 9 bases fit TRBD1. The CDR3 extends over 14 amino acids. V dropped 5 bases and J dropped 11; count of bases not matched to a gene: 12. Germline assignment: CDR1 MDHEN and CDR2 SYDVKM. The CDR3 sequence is CASSNQILGTGAFF. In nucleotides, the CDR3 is TGTGCCAGCAGTAACCAAATCCTCGGGACAGGGGCTTTCTTT.